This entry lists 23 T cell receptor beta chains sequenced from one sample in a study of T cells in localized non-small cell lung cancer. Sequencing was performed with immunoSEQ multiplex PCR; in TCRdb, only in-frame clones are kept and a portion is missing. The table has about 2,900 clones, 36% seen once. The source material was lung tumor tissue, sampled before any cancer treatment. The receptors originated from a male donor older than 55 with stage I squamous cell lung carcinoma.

This CDR3 is CASSDRGSSYEQYF. The CDR3 nucleotides read TGTGCCAGCAGTGACAGGGGATCATCCTACGAGCAGTACTTC. V usage is TRBV25-1 and J usage is TRBJ2-7, with TRBD1 as a possible D gene (6 bases). In germline, CDR1 is MGHDK, CDR2 SYGVNS. V dropped 3 bases and J dropped 1 base, with 10 bases sitting between them. This CDR3 is built from 14 residues.

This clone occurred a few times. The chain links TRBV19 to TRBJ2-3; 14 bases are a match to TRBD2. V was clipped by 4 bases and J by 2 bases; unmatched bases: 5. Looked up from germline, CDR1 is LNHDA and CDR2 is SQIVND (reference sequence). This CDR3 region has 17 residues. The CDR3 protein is CASSRTSGRSATDTQYF. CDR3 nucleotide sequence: TGTGCCAGTAGTAGGACTAGCGGGAGGTCCGCCACAGATACGCAGTATTTT.

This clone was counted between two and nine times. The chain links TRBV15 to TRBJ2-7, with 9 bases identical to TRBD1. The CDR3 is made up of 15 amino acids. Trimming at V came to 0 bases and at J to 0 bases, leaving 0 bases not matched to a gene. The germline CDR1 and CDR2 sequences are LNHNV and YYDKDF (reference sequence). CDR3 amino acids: CATSREDRGSYEQYF. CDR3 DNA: TGTGCCACCAGCAGAGAGGACAGGGGCTCCTACGAGCAGTACTTC.

This chain's CDR3 is CSVRESTDTQYF. The CDR3 region has the DNA TGCAGCGTTCGGGAGTCCACAGATACGCAGTATTTT. The chain combines TRBV29-1 with TRBJ2-3, with a tentative D call TRBD2 (6 bases). The CDR3 is 12 amino acids. The V gene's germline CDR1 is SQVTM and CDR2 ANQGSEA. Trimming left V 5 bases short and J 2 bases short, with 8 bases between.

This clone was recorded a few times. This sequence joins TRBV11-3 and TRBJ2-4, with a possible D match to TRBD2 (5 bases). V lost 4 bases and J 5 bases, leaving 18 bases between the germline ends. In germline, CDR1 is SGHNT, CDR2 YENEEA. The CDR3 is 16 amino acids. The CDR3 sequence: CASSSEVSRSQNIQYF. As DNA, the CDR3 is TGTGCCAGCAGCTCGGAGGTCAGCCGGAGTCAAAACATTCAGTACTTC. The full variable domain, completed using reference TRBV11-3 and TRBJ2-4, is EAGVVQSPRYKIIEKKQPVAFWCNPISGHNTLYWYLQNLGQGPELLIRYENEEAVDDSQLPKDRFSAERLKGVDSTLKIQPAELGDSAVYLCASSSEVSRSQNIQYFGAGTRLSVL.

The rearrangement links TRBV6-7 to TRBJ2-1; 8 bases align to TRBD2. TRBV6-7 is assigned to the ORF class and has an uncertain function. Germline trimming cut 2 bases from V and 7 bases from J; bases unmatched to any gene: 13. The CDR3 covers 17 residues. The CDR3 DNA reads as TGTGCCAGCAGTTACCCCCCTCGTAGGACTAGCATTAATGAGCAGTTCTTC. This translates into CASSYPPRRTSINEQFF.

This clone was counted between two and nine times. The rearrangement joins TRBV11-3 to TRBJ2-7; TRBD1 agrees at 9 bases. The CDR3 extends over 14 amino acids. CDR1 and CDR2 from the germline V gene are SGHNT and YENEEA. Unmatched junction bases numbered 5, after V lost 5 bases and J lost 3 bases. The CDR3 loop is CASSQQGQGYEQYF. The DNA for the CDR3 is TGTGCCAGCAGCCAACAGGGACAGGGCTACGAGCAGTACTTC.

The CDR3 sequence is CASTPRRNTEAFF. In DNA, the CDR3 is TGTGCCAGCACCCCAAGGCGGAACACTGAAGCTTTCTTT. The rearrangement links TRBV6-8 to TRBJ1-1; D is unresolved. Germline V gives CDR1 MNHGY, CDR2 SAAAGT. The CDR3 spans 13 residues. V lost 7 bases and J 1 base, leaving 10 bases between the germline ends.

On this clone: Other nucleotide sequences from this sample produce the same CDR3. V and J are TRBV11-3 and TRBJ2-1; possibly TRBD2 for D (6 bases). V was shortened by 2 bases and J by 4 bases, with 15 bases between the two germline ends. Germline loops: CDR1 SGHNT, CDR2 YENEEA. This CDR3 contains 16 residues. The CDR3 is CASSLMDGTSYNEQFF. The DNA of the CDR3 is TGTGCCAGCAGCTTAATGGATGGGACTTCTTACAATGAGCAGTTCTTC.

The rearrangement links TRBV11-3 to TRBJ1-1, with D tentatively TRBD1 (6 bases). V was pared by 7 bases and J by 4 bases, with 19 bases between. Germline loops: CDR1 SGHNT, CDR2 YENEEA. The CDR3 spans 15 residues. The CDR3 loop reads CASTHGAQGGTEAFF. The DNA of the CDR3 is TGTGCCAGCACCCACGGGGCACAGGGAGGCACTGAAGCTTTCTTT.

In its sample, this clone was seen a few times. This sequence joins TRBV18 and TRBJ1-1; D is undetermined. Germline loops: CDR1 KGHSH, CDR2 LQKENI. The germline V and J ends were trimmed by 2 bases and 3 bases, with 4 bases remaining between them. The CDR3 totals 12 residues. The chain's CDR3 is CASSPGDTEAFF. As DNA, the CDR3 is TGTGCCAGCTCACCAGGGGACACTGAAGCTTTCTTT.

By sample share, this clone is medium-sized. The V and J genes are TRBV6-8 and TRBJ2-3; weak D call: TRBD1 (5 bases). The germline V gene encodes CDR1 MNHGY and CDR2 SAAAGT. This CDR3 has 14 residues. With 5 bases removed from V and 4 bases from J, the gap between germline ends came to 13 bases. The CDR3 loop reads CASSDKGLADTQYF. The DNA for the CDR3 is TGTGCCAGCAGTGATAAGGGGCTGGCAGATACGCAGTATTTT.

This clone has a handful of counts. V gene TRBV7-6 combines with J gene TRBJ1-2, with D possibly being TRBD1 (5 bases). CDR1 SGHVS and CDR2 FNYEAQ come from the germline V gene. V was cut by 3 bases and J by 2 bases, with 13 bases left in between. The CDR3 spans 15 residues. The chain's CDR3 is CASSFDSVGNYGYTF. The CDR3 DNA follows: TGTGCCAGCAGCTTCGACAGTGTTGGGAACTATGGCTACACCTTC. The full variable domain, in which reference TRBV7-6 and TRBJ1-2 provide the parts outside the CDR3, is GAGVSQSPRYKVTKRGQDVALRCDPISGHVSLYWYRQALGQGPEFLTYFNYEAQQDKSGLPNDRFSAERPEGSISTLTIQRTEQRDSAMYRCASSFDSVGNYGYTFGSGTRLTVV.

CDR3 in amino acids: CASHSGGAGYMNTEAFF. As DNA, the CDR3 is TGTGCCAGCCACTCCGGGGGAGCAGGCTACATGAACACTGAAGCTTTCTTT. The chain employs TRBV18 and TRBJ1-1, with TRBD1 as a possible D gene (5 bases). Trimming left V 8 bases short and J 0 bases short, with 22 bases between. Germline CDR1 reads KGHSH; CDR2 reads LQKENI. The CDR3 extends over 17 amino acids.

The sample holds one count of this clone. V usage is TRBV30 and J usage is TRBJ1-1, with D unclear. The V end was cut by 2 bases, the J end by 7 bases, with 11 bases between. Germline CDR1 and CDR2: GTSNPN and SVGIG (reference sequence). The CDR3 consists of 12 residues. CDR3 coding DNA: TGTGCCTGGAGTCGGGAGGAGGGTGAAGCTTTCTTT. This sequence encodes CAWSREEGEAFF.

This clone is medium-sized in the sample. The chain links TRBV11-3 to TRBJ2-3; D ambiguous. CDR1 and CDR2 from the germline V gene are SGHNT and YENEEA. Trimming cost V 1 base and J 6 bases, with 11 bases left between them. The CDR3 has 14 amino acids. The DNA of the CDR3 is TGTGCCAGCAGCTTAGTACTGGGCCCCGATACGCAGTATTTT. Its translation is CASSLVLGPDTQYF.

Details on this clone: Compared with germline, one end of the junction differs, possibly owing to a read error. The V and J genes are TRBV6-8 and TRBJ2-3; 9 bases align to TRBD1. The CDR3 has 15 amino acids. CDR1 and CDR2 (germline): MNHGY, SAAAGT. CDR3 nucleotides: TGTGCCATCAGTATAGACAGGGGGGCTGCAGATACGCAGTATTTT. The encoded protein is CAISIDRGAADTQYF.

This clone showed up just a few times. CDR3 sequence (DNA): TGTGCCAGCAGGGGGACTTCAACTAATGAAAAACTGTTTTTT. This translates into CASRGTSTNEKLFF. V and J are TRBV2 and TRBJ1-4; D may be TRBD1 (5 bases). V lost 6 bases and J lost 0, with 8 bases in between. The CDR3 length is 14 residues. Germline values: CDR1 SNHLY, CDR2 FYNNEI.

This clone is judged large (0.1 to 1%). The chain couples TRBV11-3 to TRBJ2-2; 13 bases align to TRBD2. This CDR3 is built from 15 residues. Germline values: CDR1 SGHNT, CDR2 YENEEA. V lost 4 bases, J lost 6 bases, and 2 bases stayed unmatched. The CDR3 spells CASSSGLAGAGELFF. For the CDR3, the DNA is TGTGCCAGCAGCTCCGGACTAGCGGGAGCCGGGGAGCTGTTTTTT.

The CDR3 here is CASSSGEDEQYF. The CDR3 region has the DNA TGTGCCAGCAGTTCCGGGGAGGACGAGCAGTACTTC. The rearrangement links TRBV9 to TRBJ2-7; possible D gene TRBD2, 6 bases. The germline CDR1 and CDR2 sequences are SGDLS and YYNGEE. V shed 5 bases and J shed 5 bases, with 11 bases lying between them. The CDR3 spans 12 residues.

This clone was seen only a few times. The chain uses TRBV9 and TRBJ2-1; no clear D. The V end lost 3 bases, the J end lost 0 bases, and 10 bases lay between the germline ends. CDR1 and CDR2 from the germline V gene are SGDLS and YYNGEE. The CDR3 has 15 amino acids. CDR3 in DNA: TGTGCCAGCAGCGCCATTAGCACCTCCTACAATGAGCAGTTCTTC. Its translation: CASSAISTSYNEQFF. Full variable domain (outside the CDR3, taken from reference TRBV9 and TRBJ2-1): DSGVTQTPKHLITATGQRVTLRCSPRSGDLSVYWYQQSLDQGLQFLIQYYNGEERAKGNILERFSAQQFPDLHSELNLSSLELGDSALYFCASSAISTSYNEQFFGPGTRLTVL.

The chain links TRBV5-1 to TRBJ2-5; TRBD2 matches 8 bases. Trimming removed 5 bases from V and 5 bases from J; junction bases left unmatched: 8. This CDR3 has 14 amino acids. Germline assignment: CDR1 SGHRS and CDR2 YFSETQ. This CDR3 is CASRAGVNEETQYF. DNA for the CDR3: TGCGCCAGCAGAGCGGGAGTTAACGAGGAGACCCAGTACTTC.

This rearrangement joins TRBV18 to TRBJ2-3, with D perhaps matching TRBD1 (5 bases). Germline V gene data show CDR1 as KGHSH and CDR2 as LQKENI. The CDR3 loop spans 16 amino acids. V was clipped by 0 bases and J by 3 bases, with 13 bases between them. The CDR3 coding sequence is TGTGCCAGCTCACCACCGCCAGGGTCAAGGACAGATACGCAGTATTTT. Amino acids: CASSPPPGSRTDTQYF.